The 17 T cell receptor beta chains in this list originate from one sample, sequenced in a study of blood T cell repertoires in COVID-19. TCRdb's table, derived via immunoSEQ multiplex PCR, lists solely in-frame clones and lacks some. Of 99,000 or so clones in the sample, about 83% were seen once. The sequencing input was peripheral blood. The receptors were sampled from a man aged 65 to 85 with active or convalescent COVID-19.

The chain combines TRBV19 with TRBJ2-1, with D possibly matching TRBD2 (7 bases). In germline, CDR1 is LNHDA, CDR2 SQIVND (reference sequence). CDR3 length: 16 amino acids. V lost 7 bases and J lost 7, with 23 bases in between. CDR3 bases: TGTGCCAGTATGTCTAAGGAGGGGGGGCCGGGAAATGAGCAGTTCTTC. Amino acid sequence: CASMSKEGGPGNEQFF. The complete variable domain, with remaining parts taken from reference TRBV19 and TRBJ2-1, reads DGGITQSPKYLFRKEGQNVTLSCEQNLNHDAMYWYRQDPGQGLRLIYYSQIVNDFQKGDIAEGYSVSREKKESFPLTVTSAQKNPTAFYLCASMSKEGGPGNEQFFGPGTRLTVL.

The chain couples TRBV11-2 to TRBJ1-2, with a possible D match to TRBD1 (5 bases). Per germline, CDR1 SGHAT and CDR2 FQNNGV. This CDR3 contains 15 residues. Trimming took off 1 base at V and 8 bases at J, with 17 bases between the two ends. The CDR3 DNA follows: TGTGCCAGCAGCTTAGGGGGGGATGTTACGGGCGGCTACACCTTC. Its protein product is CASSLGGDVTGGYTF.

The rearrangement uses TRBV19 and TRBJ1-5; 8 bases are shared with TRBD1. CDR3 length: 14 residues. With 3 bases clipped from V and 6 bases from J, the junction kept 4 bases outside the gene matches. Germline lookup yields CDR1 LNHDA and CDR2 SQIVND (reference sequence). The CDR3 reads CASSIRQGIQPQHF. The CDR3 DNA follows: TGTGCCAGTAGTATTCGACAGGGGATTCAGCCCCAGCATTTT.

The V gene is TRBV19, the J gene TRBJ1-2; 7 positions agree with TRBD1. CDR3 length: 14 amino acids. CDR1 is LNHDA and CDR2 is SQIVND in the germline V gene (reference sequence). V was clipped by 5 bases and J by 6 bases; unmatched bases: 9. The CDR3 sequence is CASSYRGAVDGYTF. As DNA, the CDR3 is TGTGCCAGTAGTTACAGGGGCGCAGTCGATGGCTACACCTTC.

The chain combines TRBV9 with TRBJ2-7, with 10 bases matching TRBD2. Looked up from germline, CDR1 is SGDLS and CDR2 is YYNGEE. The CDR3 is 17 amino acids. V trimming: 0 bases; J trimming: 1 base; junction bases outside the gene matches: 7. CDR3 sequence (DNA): TGTGCCAGCAGCGTAGGAGGTTCGACTAGCGGGTCCTACGAGCAGTACTTC. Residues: CASSVGGSTSGSYEQYF.

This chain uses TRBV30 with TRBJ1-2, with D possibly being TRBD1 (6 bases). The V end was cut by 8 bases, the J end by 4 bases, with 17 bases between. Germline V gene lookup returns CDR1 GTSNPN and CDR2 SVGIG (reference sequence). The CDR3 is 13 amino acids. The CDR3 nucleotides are TGTGCCGGGGTCGGGGGGGGCGGCTATGGCTACACCTTC. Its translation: CAGVGGGGYGYTF.

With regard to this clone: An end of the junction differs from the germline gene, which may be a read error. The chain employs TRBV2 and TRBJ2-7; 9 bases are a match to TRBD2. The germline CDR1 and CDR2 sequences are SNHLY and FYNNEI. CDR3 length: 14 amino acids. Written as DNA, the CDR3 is TGTGCCAGCGGCCTTAGCGGGGGAACCTACGTGCAGTACTTC. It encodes CASGLSGGTYVQYF.

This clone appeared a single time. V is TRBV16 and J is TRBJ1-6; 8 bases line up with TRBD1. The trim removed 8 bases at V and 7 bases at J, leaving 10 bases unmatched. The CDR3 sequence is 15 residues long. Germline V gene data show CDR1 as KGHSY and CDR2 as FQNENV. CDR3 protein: CASAPIGTGNSPLHF. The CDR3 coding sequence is TGTGCCAGCGCCCCAATAGGGACAGGAAATTCACCCCTCCACTTT. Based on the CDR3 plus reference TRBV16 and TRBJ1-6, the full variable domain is GEEVAQTPKHLVRGEGQKAKLYCAPIKGHSYVFWYQQVLKNEFKFLISFQNENVFDETGMPKERFSAKCLPNSPCSLEIQATKLEDSAVYFCASAPIGTGNSPLHFGNGTRLTVT.

CDR3 in amino acids: CASSAVASAYREQYF. CDR3 DNA: TGTGCCAGCAGCGCAGTGGCTAGCGCTTATCGCGAGCAGTACTTC. V gene TRBV11-2 combines with J gene TRBJ2-7; a possible D gene is TRBD2 (6 bases). Germline-derived CDR1 and CDR2 are SGHAT and FQNNGV. Trimming left V 5 bases short and J 6 bases short, with 20 bases between. The CDR3 has 15 amino acids.

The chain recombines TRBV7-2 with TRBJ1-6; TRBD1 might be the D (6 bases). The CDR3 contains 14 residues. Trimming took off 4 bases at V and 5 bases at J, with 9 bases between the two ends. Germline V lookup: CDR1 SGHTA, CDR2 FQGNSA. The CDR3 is CASSSQGDNSPLHF. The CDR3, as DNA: TGTGCCAGCAGCTCACAGGGAGATAATTCACCCCTCCACTTT.

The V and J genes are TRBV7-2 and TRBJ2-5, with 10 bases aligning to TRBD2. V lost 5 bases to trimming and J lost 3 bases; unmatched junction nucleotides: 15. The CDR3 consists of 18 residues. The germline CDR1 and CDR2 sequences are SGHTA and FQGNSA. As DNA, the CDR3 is TGTGCCAGCAGCCCCGGGCAGGTCAGCGGGGGGGCCGAAGAGACCCAGTACTTC. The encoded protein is CASSPGQVSGGAEETQYF.

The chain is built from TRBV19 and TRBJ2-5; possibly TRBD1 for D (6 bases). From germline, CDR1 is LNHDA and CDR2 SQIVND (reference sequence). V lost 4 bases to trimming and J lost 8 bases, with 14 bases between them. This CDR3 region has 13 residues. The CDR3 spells CASSTPDSVTQYF. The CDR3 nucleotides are TGTGCCAGTAGTACACCGGACAGTGTAACCCAGTACTTC.

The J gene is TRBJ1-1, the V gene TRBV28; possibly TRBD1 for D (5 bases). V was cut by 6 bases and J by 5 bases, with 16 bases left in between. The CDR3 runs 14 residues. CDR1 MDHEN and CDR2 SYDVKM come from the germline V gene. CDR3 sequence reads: CASSPSRVWTEAFF. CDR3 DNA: TGTGCCAGCAGCCCCAGCAGGGTTTGGACTGAAGCTTTCTTT.

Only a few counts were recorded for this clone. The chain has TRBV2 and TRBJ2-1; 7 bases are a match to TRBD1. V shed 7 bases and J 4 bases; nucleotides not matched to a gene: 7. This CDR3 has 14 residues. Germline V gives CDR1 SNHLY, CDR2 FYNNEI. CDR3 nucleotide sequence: TGTGCCAGCAATCCGACAGGGCCATACAATGAGCAGTTCTTC. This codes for CASNPTGPYNEQFF.

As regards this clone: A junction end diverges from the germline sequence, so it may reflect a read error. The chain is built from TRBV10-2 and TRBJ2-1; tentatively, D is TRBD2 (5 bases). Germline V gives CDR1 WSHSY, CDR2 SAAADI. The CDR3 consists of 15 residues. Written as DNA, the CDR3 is TGCGCCCGCAGACCCCGGGGTGGTACCCTCCAAGAGCAGTTCTTC. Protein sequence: CARRPRGGTLQEQFF.

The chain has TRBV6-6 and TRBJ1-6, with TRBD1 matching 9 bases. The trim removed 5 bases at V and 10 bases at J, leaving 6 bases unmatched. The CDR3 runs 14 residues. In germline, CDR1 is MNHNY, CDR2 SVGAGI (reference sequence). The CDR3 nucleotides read TGTGCCAGCAGTAGGGACAGGGAAAGCTCACCCCTCCACTTT. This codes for CASSRDRESSPLHF.

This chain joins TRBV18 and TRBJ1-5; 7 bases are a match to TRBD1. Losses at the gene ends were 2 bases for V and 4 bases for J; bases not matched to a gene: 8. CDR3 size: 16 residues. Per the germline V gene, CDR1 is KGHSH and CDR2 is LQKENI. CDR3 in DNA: TGTGCCAGCTCACCAGGGGGTGAACAGGGGAATCAGCCCCAGCATTTT. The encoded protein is CASSPGGEQGNQPQHF.